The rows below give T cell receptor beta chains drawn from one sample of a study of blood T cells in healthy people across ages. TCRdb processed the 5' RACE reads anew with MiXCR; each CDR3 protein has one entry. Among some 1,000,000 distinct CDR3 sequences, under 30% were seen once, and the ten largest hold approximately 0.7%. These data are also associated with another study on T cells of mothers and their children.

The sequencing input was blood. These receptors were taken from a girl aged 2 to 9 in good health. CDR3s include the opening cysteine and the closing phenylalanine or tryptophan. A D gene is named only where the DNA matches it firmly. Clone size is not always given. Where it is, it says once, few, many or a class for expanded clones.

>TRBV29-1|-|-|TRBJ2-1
CSVGTGRTYNEQFF
TGCAGCGTTGGGACGGGGCGAACCTACAATGAGCAGTTCTTC
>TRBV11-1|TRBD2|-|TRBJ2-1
CASSLYGSGNYEQFF
TGTGCCAGCAGCTTATATGGTAGCGGGAACTATGAGCAGTTCTTC
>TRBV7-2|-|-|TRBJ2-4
CASSSKVRDRNIQYF
TGTGCCAGCAGCTCCAAAGTGAGGGATCGAAACATTCAGTACTTC
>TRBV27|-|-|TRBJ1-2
CASTSGWADGYTF
TGTGCCAGCACCTCCGGTTGGGCGGATGGCTACACCTTC
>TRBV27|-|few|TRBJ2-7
CASSFAPGRKDPYEQYF
TGTGCCAGCAGTTTTGCCCCGGGGCGAAAAGACCCCTACGAGCAGTACTTC
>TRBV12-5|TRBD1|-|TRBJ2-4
CASGLRKQGLAKNIQYF
TGTGCTAGTGGTTTGCGCAAACAGGGGCTAGCCAAAAACATTCAGTACTTC
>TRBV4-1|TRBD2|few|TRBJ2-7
CASSQDFLAGELEQYF
TGCGCCAGCAGCCAAGATTTCCTAGCGGGAGAACTAGAGCAGTACTTC
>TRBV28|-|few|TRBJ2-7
CASSSDPPALF
TGTGCCAGCAGTTCGGACCCCCCAGCGCTCTTC
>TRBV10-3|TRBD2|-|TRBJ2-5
CAISTSLGLGKETQYF
TGTGCCATCAGTACCTCCTTGGGACTAGGGAAAGAGACCCAGTACTTC
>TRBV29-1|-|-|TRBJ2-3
CSVGPRATDTQYF
TGCAGCGTTGGGCCTCGAGCGACAGATACGCAGTATTTT
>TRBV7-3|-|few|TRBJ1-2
CASSEPGSYGYTF
TGTGCCAGCAGCGAACCGGGATCCTATGGCTACACCTTC
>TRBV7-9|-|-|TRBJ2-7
CASSLYSDSPYEQYF
TGTGCCAGCAGCCTTTATTCGGACTCCCCCTACGAGCAGTACTTC
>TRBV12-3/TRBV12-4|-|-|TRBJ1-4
CASSSAALGTNEKLFF
TGTGCCAGCAGTTCCGCTGCATTAGGGACTAATGAAAAACTGTTTTTT
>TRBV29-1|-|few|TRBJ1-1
CSVSLSWVNTEAFF
TGCAGCGTTTCGTTATCCTGGGTGAACACTGAAGCTTTCTTT
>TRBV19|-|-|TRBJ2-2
CASSERQGPGELFF
TGTGCCAGTAGTGAGCGGCAGGGGCCCGGGGAGCTGTTTTTT
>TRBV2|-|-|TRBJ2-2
CASSDPTPGNQNTGELFF
TGTGCCAGCAGTGATCCAACCCCCGGGAACCAGAACACCGGGGAGCTGTTTTTT
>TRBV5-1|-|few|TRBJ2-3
CAGSPRRIVGTDTQYF
TGCGCCGGCAGCCCCCGAAGGATCGTCGGCACAGATACGCAGTATTTT
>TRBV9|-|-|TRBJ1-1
CASSVAVRGNTEAFF
TGTGCCAGCAGCGTAGCTGTCAGGGGAAACACTGAAGCTTTCTTT
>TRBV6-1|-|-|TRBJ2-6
CASSEDLGSGANVLTF
TGTGCCAGCAGTGAAGACCTGGGATCTGGGGCCAACGTCCTGACTTTC
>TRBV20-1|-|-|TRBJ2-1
CSARDLDGVLVNEQFF
TGCAGTGCTAGAGATCTCGACGGGGTACTTGTAAATGAGCAGTTCTTC
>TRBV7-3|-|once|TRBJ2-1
CASKETSGEADEQFF
TGTGCCAGCAAAGAAACTAGTGGGGAGGCCGATGAGCAGTTCTTC
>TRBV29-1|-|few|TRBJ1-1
CSADIDLNTEAFF
TGCAGCGCTGACATCGATTTGAACACTGAAGCTTTCTTT
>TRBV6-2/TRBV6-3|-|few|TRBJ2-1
CASSVRPGTRLDEQFF
TGTGCCAGCAGCGTACGTCCCGGGACTCGATTAGATGAGCAGTTCTTC
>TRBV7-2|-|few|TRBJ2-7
CASSLGPAEGSYEQYF
TGTGCCAGCAGCTTAGGACCAGCGGAGGGGTCCTACGAGCAGTACTTC
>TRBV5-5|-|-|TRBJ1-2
CASSLVPGTNYGHTF
TGTGCCAGCAGCTTGGTTCCGGGAACTAACTATGGCCACACCTTC
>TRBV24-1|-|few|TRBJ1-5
CATSGQGSNQPQHF
TGTGCCACCAGTGGCCAGGGGTCAAATCAGCCCCAGCATTTT
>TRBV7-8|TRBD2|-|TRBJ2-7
CASSFGLAVSSYEQYF
TGTGCCAGCAGCTTTGGACTAGCGGTGAGCTCCTACGAGCAGTACTTC